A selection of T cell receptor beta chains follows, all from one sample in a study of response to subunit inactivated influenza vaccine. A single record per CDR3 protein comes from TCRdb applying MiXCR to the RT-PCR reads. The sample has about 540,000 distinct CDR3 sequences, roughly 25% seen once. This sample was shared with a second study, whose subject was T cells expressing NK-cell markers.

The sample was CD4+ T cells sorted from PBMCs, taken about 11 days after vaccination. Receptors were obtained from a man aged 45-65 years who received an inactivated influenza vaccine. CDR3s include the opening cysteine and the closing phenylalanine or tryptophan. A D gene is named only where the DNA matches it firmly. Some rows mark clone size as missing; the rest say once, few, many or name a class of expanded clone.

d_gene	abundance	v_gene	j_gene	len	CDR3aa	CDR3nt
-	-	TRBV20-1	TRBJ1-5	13	CSASRESYQPQHF	TGCAGTGCTAGTAGGGAGAGTTATCAGCCCCAGCATTTT
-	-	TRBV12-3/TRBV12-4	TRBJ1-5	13	CASSPFRGQPQHF	TGTGCCAGCAGCCCTTTTCGCGGTCAGCCCCAGCATTTT
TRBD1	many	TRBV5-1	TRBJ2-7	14	CASSHGTGVHEQYF	TGCGCCAGCAGCCACGGGACAGGGGTTCACGAGCAGTACTTC
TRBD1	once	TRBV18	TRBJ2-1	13	CASSPGRDSGQFF	TGTGCCAGCTCACCAGGACGGGACAGTGGGCAGTTCTTC
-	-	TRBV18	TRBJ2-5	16	CASSPPGARSAETQYF	TGTGCCAGCTCACCACCGGGGGCTAGATCGGCGGAGACCCAGTACTTC
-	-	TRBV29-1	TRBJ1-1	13	CSVVQRMNTEAFF	TGCAGCGTTGTTCAGCGCATGAACACTGAAGCTTTCTTT
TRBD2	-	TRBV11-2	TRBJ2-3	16	CASSQRLAGNTDTQYF	TGTGCCAGCAGCCAGCGACTAGCGGGTAACACAGATACGCAGTATTTT
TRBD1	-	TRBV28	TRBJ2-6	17	CASSPRDRIAGANVLTF	TGTGCCAGCAGTCCCCGGGACAGAATCGCTGGGGCCAACGTCCTGACTTTC
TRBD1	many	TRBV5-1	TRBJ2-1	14	CASSLAGQYNEQFF	TGCGCCAGCAGCTTGGCGGGACAGTACAATGAGCAGTTCTTC
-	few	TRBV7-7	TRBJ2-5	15	CASSLNEGGGETQYF	TGTGCCAGCAGCTTAAACGAGGGAGGGGGGGAGACCCAGTACTTC
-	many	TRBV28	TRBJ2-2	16	CASSFVGRRNTGELFF	TGTGCCAGCAGTTTCGTCGGCAGGCGAAACACCGGGGAGCTGTTTTTT
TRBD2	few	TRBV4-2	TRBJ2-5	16	CASSLMGGGTRETQYF	TGTGCCAGCAGCCTAATGGGCGGGGGAACCCGGGAGACCCAGTACTTC
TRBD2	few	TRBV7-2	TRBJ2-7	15	CASSPLAGAFGEQYF	TGTGCCAGCAGCCCATTAGCGGGAGCGTTCGGCGAGCAGTACTTC
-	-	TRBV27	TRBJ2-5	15	CASSLSLGGEETQYF	TGTGCCAGCAGTTTATCGCTCGGGGGAGAGGAGACCCAGTACTTC
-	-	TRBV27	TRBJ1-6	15	CASSFGGSYNSPLHF	TGTGCCAGCAGTTTCGGGGGGTCCTATAATTCACCCCTCCACTTT
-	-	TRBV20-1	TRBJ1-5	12	CSASVGDQPQHF	TGCAGTGCTAGTGTGGGGGATCAGCCCCAGCATTTT
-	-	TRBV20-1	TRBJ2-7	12	CSAPNIAYEQYF	TGCAGTGCACCCAACATAGCCTACGAGCAGTACTTC
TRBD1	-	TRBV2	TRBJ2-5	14	CALIGDRGRETQYF	TGTGCTCTGATAGGGGACAGGGGTCGGGAGACCCAGTACTTC
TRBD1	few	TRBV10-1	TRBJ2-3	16	CASSGTGGLGTDTQYF	TGCGCCAGCAGTGGGACAGGGGGATTAGGGACAGATACGCAGTATTTT
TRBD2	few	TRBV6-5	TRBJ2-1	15	CASSFERTSYGEQFF	TGTGCCAGCAGTTTCGAAAGGACTAGTTACGGTGAGCAGTTCTTC
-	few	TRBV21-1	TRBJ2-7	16	CASSKSGGGNPYEQYF	TGTGCCAGCAGCAAAAGTGGAGGGGGGAACCCCTACGAGCAGTACTTC
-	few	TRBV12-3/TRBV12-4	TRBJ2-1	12	CASRGAGTEQFF	TGTGCCAGCAGGGGAGCCGGGACAGAGCAGTTCTTC
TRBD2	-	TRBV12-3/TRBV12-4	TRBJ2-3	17	CASSLSPPRGGSDTQYF	TGTGCCAGCAGTTTAAGTCCACCCCGGGGGGGGTCAGATACGCAGTATTTT
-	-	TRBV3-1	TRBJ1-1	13	CASSQGPQSEAFF	TGTGCCAGCAGCCAAGGTCCACAGTCCGAAGCTTTCTTT
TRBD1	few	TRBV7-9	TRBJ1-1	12	CASGTGTAEAFF	TGTGCCAGCGGGACAGGGACCGCTGAAGCTTTCTTT
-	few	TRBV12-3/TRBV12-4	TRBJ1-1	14	CASSLWRQNTEAFF	TGTGCCAGCAGTTTGTGGCGGCAGAACACTGAAGCTTTCTTT
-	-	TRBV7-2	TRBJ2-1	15	CASSRSRGQYNEQFF	TGTGCCAGCAGCCGGTCGCGGGGGCAGTACAATGAGCAGTTCTTC
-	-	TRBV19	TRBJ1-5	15	CASSDHAYSNQPQHF	TGTGCCAGTAGCGACCATGCATATAGCAATCAGCCCCAGCATTTT
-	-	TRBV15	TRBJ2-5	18	CATSRDIGVRTRQETQYF	TGTGCCACCAGCAGAGATATTGGGGTGCGTACCCGACAAGAGACCCAGTACTTC
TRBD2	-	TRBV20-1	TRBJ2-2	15	CSARRLAGGTGELFF	TGCAGTGCTAGGAGACTAGCGGGAGGGACCGGGGAGCTGTTTTTT
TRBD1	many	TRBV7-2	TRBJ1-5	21	CASSLGRGPGTGLYSNQPQHF	TGTGCCAGCAGCTTAGGGCGGGGGCCCGGGACAGGACTCTATAGCAATCAGCCCCAGCATTTT
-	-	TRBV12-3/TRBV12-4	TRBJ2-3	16	CASSSRRGLGPDTQYF	TGTGCCAGCAGTTCCCGGCGGGGCCTCGGGCCAGATACGCAGTATTTT
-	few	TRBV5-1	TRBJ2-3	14	CASSLAEPEDTQYF	TGCGCCAGCAGCTTGGCGGAGCCCGAAGATACGCAGTATTTT
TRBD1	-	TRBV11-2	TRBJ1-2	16	CASSSGPGTATYGYTF	TGTGCCAGCAGCTCGGGGCCCGGGACAGCTACTTATGGCTACACCTTC
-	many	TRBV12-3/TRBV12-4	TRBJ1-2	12	CASSPERYGYTF	TGTGCCAGCAGTCCAGAACGCTATGGCTACACCTTC
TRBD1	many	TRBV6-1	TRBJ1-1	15	CATQETGALNTEAFF	TGTGCCACTCAGGAGACAGGGGCCCTGAACACTGAAGCTTTCTTT